The clone carrying this T cell receptor beta chain was counted a few times. Antigen unknown. The entry originates in a study of T cells in localized non-small cell lung cancer. Here immunoSEQ multiplex PCR was the method, and the copy in TCRdb shows in-frame clones only, minus some. The sample has some 66,000 clones, just under 85% seen once; the top ten hold roughly 14%. Germline CDR1 is MGHRA and CDR2 is YSYEKL. J gave up 5 bases and V 6 bases, and 5 bases lay outside the gene matches. The CDR3 has 14 residues. Notes on the study in general: Detection in adjacent lung was observed for a median around 59 of the top 100 tumor clones. Longer overall survival associated with higher blood T cell density; shorter survival with higher adjacent-lung clonality.

The sequence was collected from a female donor over 55 with stage I lung adenocarcinoma. This chain joins TRBV4-1 and TRBJ2-1; TRBD2 matches 9 bases. Sample: peripheral blood, taken before any cancer treatment. Here the CDR3 reads CASSRGGRDNEQFF. The CDR3 nucleotides are TGCGCCAGCAGTCGGGGCGGGAGGGACAATGAGCAGTTCTTC.